The T cell receptor beta chain described here comes from a study of blood T cell repertoires in COVID-19. Study at large: Collection of acute and convalescent COVID-19 samples took place in the United States, Italy and Spain. T cells, B-cell-depleted T cells, or PBMCs supplied cDNA or gDNA.

The V end was cut by 7 bases, the J end by 3 bases, with 12 bases between. Per the germline V gene, CDR1 is MNHEY and CDR2 is SVGAGI. CDR3 size: 13 residues. In the original workflow: Reference gene primer amplification yielded estimated nucleated cell counts. Some clones are missing from TCRdb's copy, which holds only in-frame ones; the method was immunoSEQ multiplex PCR. That table gives V, J and clone size, and the DNA gave D and trimming. Counted here are around 300,000 clones, approximately 80% occurring once; the ten biggest clones make up 4% to 5%. The TCR comes from a woman between 50 and 59 years old with active or convalescent COVID-19. V usage is TRBV6-5 and J usage is TRBJ1-1, with D unresolved. Source material: peripheral blood. CDR3 residues: CASIRSGDTEAFF. The CDR3 bases are TGTGCCAGCATAAGGTCAGGTGACACTGAAGCTTTCTTT.